This T cell receptor beta chain emerged from a study of regulatory and conventional T cells in RAG deficiency. Libraries were prepared by immunoSEQ multiplex PCR; TCRdb keeps only in-frame clonotypes and omits some of them. The sample includes tens of thousands of clones, over 80% of them seen just once. Genomic DNA came from blood regulatory T cells gated CD4+ CD25-high CD127-low. This sample also belongs to another study, concerning regulatory T cells. That work adds: The primer mix had 52 TRBV and 13 TRBJ primers.

This sequence was found in a human donor in good health. Sequenced: Tregs sorted from blood.

The CDR3 bases are TGTGCCAGTAGTCCCAAATCCCCCGGGACAGGAAGGGAGACCCAGTACTTC. This gives the protein CASSPKSPGTGRETQYF. This sequence joins TRBV19 and TRBJ2-5; 8 bases match TRBD1. V trimming: 5 bases; J trimming: 5 bases; junction bases outside the gene matches: 16. CDR1 and CDR2 from the germline V gene are LNHDA and SQIVND (reference sequence). The CDR3 has 17 residues.